Here is one TCR beta chain with its context. Its antigen is unidentified. The CDR3 consists of 13 residues. Germline CDR1 SGHRS, CDR2 YFSETQ. Trimming took off 4 bases at V and 6 bases at J, with 11 bases between the two ends. This sample was taken from a study of quantifying T cell responses using KT2 cells. Study-level background: TCR alpha and beta constant-region primers primed reverse transcription of RNA.

Findings of the study overall: The number of KT2 alpha and beta sequences was a linear function of input KT2 cells.

Each cDNA got a UMI-containing oligo ligated at its 3' end. The first PCR ran roughly 4 cycles with an equimolar RC1.1 and RC1.2 beta primer mix. Each CDR3 protein is one row after TCRdb ran MiXCR on the UMI-ligation and nested PCR reads. This table has tens of thousands of distinct CDR3 sequences, 7.3% appearing once. This clonotype originated in a human donor. The specimen sequenced was PBMCs spiked with cells of the T cell clone KT2. This chain joins TRBV5-1 and TRBJ2-4; D is perhaps TRBD1 or TRBD2 (5 bases each). The CDR3 DNA reads as TGCGCCAGCAGCACCGCAGGGAGAAACATTCAGTACTTC. Translation gives CASSTAGRNIQYF.